The entry that follows covers one T cell receptor (beta chain) sequence. The CDR3 spans 15 residues. Per the germline V gene, CDR1 is SGHRS and CDR2 is YFSETQ. V trimming: 0 bases; J trimming: 10 bases; junction bases outside the gene matches: 6. This sample is drawn from a study of blood T cell repertoires in COVID-19. Cohorts were assigned according to the clinical history that participants reported. Using immunoSEQ multiplex PCR, the repertoire was profiled, and TCRdb retains in-frame clones only, with some absent. Found here are hundreds of thousands of clones, roughly 84% of them singletons; the top ten hold almost 3%.

The receptor's source is a young woman who had recovered from COVID-19. This rearrangement joins TRBV5-1 to TRBJ1-4; TRBD1 matches 10 bases. The sequenced material came from PBMCs or T cells enriched from blood (not recorded which). CDR3 DNA sequence: TGCGCCAGCAGCTTGGAGACAGGGGGCCTCGTAAAACTGTTTTTT. Protein: CASSLETGGLVKLFF.